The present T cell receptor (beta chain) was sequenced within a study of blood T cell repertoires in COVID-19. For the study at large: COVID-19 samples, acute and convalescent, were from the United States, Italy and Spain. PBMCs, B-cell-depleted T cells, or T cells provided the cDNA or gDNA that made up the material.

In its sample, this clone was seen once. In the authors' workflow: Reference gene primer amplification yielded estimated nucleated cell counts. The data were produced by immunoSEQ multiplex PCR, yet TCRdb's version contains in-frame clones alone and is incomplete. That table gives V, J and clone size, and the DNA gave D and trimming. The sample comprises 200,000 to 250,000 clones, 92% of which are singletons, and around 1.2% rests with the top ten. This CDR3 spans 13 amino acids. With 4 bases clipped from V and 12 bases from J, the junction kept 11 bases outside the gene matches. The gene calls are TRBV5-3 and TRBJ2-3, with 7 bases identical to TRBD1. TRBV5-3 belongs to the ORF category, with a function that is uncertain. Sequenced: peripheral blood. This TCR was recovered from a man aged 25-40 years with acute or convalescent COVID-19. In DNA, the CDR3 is TGTGCCAGAAGCGTTGTAGGGACAGTTACACAGTATTTT. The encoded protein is CARSVVGTVTQYF.